This record looks at one T cell receptor (beta chain) sequence and its context. The antigen is undetermined. These data are taken from a study of cytomegalovirus exposure and HLA in healthy donors. Study results and limitations: The study listed roughly 150 cytomegalovirus-associated TCR beta chains. Specificity for CMV antigens was confirmed in vitro for three of the CMV-associated chains.

Only in-frame clones appear in the TCRdb table, and some are missing; sequencing was by immunoSEQ multiplex PCR. The repertoire holds around 200,000 clones, with approximately 84% as singletons. Sequencing was done on a sample of PBMCs. The receptor was isolated from a woman aged 18-29 years in good health and CMV-seropositive.

CDR3 sequence (DNA): TGTGCCAGCAGCCCGACGCGGGGGTCCTACAATGAGCAGTTCTTC. Translated, it gives CASSPTRGSYNEQFF. The V gene is TRBV9, the J gene TRBJ2-1; 7 bases are shared with TRBD2. The trim removed 4 bases at V and 1 base at J, leaving 5 bases unmatched. The germline V gene encodes CDR1 SGDLS and CDR2 YYNGEE. The CDR3 contains 15 residues.